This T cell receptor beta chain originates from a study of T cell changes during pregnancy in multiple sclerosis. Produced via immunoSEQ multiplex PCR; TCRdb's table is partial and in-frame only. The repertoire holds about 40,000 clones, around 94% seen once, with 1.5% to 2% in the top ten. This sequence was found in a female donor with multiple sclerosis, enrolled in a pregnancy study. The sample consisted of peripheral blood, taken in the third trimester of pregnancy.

In nucleotides, the CDR3 is TGTGCCAGCTTTACTGACGGGAGCGCTGAAGCTTTCTTT. Protein sequence: CASFTDGSAEAFF. The gene calls are TRBV18 and TRBJ1-1, with D unresolved. The CDR3 is 13 amino acids. Germline CDR1 KGHSH, CDR2 LQKENI. Trimming pared 7 bases from V and 6 bases from J, leaving 15 bases between.